Following are 8 T cell receptor beta chains from one sample sequenced in a study of response to subunit inactivated influenza vaccine. TCRdb re-derived calls from the RT-PCR reads in MiXCR, one entry per CDR3 protein. The table lists 600,000 to 700,000 distinct CDR3 sequences, approximately 15% of them singletons. The starting material was PBMCs from blood, obtained about 14 days before vaccination. The receptors originated from a man between 50 and 59 years old who received an inactivated influenza vaccine.

A single count supports this clonotype. The V call is TRBV6-1, the J call TRBJ2-5, with D perhaps TRBD1 (6 bases). The V and J ends lost 3 bases and 5 bases respectively, with 13 bases between them. This CDR3 spans 14 amino acids. Germline loops: CDR1 MNHNS, CDR2 SASEGT. The CDR3 protein is CASSDSGARETQYF. DNA of the CDR3: TGTGCCAGCAGTGATTCAGGGGCCCGGGAGACCCAGTACTTC.

The chain carries TRBV2 and TRBJ2-3; 7 nucleotides agree with TRBD2. The V and J ends lost 6 bases and 3 bases, in that order; junction bases with no gene match: 9. Germline CDR1 and CDR2: SNHLY and FYNNEI. The CDR3 length is 15 residues. As DNA, the CDR3 is TGTGCCAGCAGCGGGACTACTTTGGGGACAGATACGCAGTATTTT. Translating it yields CASSGTTLGTDTQYF.

This clonotype turned up a few times. The rearrangement uses TRBV11-1 and TRBJ2-1, with D unresolved. Trimming removed 8 bases at V and 4 bases at J, with 15 bases between. The CDR3 is 14 residues long. Germline assignment: CDR1 SGHAT and CDR2 FQDESV (reference sequence). The CDR3 DNA reads TGTGCCAGCGGCCCCTTCGGCGGTTACAATGAGCAGTTCTTC. The encoded protein is CASGPFGGYNEQFF.

The chain couples TRBV4-1 to TRBJ1-2, with D unclear. The V end was cut by 1 base, the J end by 5 bases, with 8 bases between. The germline V gene encodes CDR1 MGHRA and CDR2 YSYEKL. CDR3 size: 13 residues. Here the CDR3 reads CASSQGSGYGYTF. The DNA for the CDR3 is TGCGCCAGCAGCCAAGGATCGGGATATGGCTACACCTTC.

The CDR3 DNA is TGTGCCAGCAGCTTAGTCGTCGTAGGGGAGACCCAGTACTTC. This translates into CASSLVVVGETQYF. The chain employs TRBV7-6 and TRBJ2-5, with D unresolved. CDR1 and CDR2 from the germline V gene are SGHVS and FNYEAQ. V was shortened by 1 base and J by 5 bases, with 11 bases between the two germline ends. The CDR3 consists of 14 residues. Together with reference TRBV7-6 and TRBJ2-5, the CDR3 gives the full variable domain: GAGVSQSPRYKVTKRGQDVALRCDPISGHVSLYWYRQALGQGPEFLTYFNYEAQQDKSGLPNDRFSAERPEGSISTLTIQRTEQRDSAMYRCASSLVVVGETQYFGPGTRLLVL.

In this sample, this clonotype turned up a few times. The chain uses TRBV7-2 and TRBJ1-1; no firm D call. This CDR3 contains 15 residues. CDR1 is SGHTA and CDR2 is FQGNSA in the germline V gene. Trimming stripped 5 bases from V and 5 bases from J, with 18 bases between. CDR3 sequence: CASSGSPAGRTEAFF. The CDR3 DNA reads TGTGCCAGCAGCGGATCACCAGCCGGGAGAACTGAAGCTTTCTTT.

There are many counts of this clonotype. The J gene is TRBJ2-5, the V gene TRBV12-3 or TRBV12-4; 9 bases align to TRBD2. The CDR3 runs to 15 residues. Germline trimming cut 3 bases from V and 5 bases from J; bases unmatched to any gene: 7. The CDR3 DNA sequence: TGTGCCAGCAGTTTCCGTAGCGGGGGTAGGGAGACCCAGTACTTC. Translated: CASSFRSGGRETQYF.

Of note for this clonotype: Given a much more abundant clone one base away, this may be a read error. This chain links TRBV5-6 with TRBJ1-2, with D possibly being TRBD1 (6 bases). Trimming took off 7 bases at V and 5 bases at J, with 18 bases between the two ends. The germline V gene encodes CDR1 SGHDT and CDR2 YYEEEE. This CDR3 is 14 amino acids long. The DNA of the CDR3 is TGTGCCAGCCGTCGGACACACAGGGCTTATGGCTACACCTTC. Translated: CASRRTHRAYGYTF.